This TCR beta chain appears in the sequencing data of a study of naive and memory T cell subsets. Whole-study findings and limits: Expression changes during T cell differentiation may affect RNA-based TCR counts.

The germline V gene has CDR1 ENHRY and CDR2 SYGVKD. Trimming cost V 7 bases and J 1 base, with 16 bases left between them. The length of the CDR3 is 16 residues. CD4+ T cell IFNgamma after overnight CMV lysate exposure gave donor CMV status. Remarks on this clonotype: Its antigen is undetermined.

The beta constant-region primer was an equimolar mix of two oligonucleotides covering TRBC1 and TRBC2. TCRdb analysed the UMI-ligation and nested PCR reads with MiXCR anew, one entry per CDR3 protein. This table holds some 150,000 distinct CDR3 sequences, 15% to 20% found once. V usage is TRBV10-3 and J usage is TRBJ2-2; D could derive from TRBD1 or TRBD2 (6 bases each). This TCR was sampled from a human donor in good health. The specimen sequenced was naive CD4+ T cells from blood. The DNA for the CDR3 is TGTGCCATCACGGGGGCCGGGGGCAAGAACACCGGGGAGCTGTTTTTT. It translates to CAITGAGGKNTGELFF.